This T cell receptor (beta chain) was sequenced in a study of Ad26.COV2.S vaccination and SARS-CoV-2 variants. Noted treatment: around 19 received Ad26.COV2.S at low or high dose, single or two shots; 5 received placebo; per-sample allocation not given. Material that was analyzed had been drawn on day 63 after the first vaccine or placebo injection. V dropped 5 bases and J dropped 6; count of bases not matched to a gene: 3. This CDR3 has 12 residues. The protocol was immunoSEQ multiplex PCR, while the TCRdb copy is restricted to in-frame clones and leaves out a portion. The sample has hundreds of thousands of clones; around 89% are singletons.

The sample was peripheral blood, taken in a trial of Ad26.COV2.S vaccine versus placebo. The chain recombines TRBV12-3 or TRBV12-4 with TRBJ1-2; 7 nucleotides agree with TRBD1. This clonotype was obtained from a person between 18 and 60 years old who received the Ad26.COV2.S COVID-19 vaccine or a placebo. The CDR3 protein is CASSKRGHGYTF. In DNA form, the CDR3 reads TGTGCCAGCAGTAAAAGGGGGCATGGCTACACCTTC.